This TCR beta chain was recovered during a study of cytomegalovirus exposure and HLA in healthy donors. 60 Vbeta and 13 Jbeta primers were used in PCR. Repertoires were generated with immunoSEQ multiplex PCR, while TCRdb's copy carries only in-frame clones and drops some. The sample lists about 110,000 clones, around 64% occurring once. On this clone: What it binds is not known.

Study-level results: With high specificity and sensitivity, the classifier reportedly diagnosed cytomegalovirus status. The study carried out a later analysis of TCR beta sequences. It associated about 15,000 of them with specific HLA alleles at a false discovery rate of 0.05. Later analysis placed DRB1 highest and HLA-C lowest in TCR association rates, which differed by HLA locus. Rare sequences made up most TCRs, while some public TCRs were found in many donors.

In germline, CDR1 is LGHNT, CDR2 FRNRAP. The CDR3 consists of 16 residues. Trimming left V 1 base short and J 5 bases short, with 17 bases between. This chain connects TRBV12-5 to TRBJ2-5; D perhaps matches TRBD1 (6 bases). Sequenced: PBMCs. The sequence was obtained from a woman under 40 in good health and CMV-seronegative. CDR3 residues: CASGLAGVGARETQYF. The CDR3 nucleotides read TGTGCTAGTGGTTTGGCCGGGGTGGGGGCGCGCGAGACCCAGTACTTC.